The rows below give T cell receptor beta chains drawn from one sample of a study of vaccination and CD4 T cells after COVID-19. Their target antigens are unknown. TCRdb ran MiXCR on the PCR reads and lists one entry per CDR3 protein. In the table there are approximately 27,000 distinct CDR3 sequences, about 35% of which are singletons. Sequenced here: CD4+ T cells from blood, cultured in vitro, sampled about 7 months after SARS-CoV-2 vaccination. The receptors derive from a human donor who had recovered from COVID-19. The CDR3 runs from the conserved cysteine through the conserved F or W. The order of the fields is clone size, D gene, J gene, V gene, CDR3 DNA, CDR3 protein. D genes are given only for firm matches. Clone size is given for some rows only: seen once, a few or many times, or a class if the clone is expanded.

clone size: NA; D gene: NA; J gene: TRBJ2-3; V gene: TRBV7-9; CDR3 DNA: TGCGCCAGCAGCCAAGATGGGGGTAGCGCGAATACGCAGTATTTT; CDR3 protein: CASSQDGGSANTQYF
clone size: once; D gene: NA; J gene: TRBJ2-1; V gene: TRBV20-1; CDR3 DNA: TGCAGTGCTAGTTCAGGACTGGGTTACAATGAGCAGTTCTTC; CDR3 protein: CSASSGLGYNEQFF
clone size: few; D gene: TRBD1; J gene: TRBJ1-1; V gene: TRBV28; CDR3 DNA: TGTGCCAGCATCCCACCCACAGGGGTGGGAACTGAAGCTTTCTTT; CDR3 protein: CASIPPTGVGTEAFF
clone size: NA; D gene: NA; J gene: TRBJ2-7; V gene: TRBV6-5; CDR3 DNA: TGTGCCAGCAGTTACTCCCAGGGGAGGAGGTACGAGCAGTACTTC; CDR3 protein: CASSYSQGRRYEQYF
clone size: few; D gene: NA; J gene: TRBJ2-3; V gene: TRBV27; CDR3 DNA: TGTGCCAGCAGTTTCCGCGAACCCAGTAAGGATACGCAGTATTTT; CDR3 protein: CASSFREPSKDTQYF
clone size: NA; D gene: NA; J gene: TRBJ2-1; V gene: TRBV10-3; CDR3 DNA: TGTGCCATCAGTGAGGCCATGACTGGGTCCTACAATGAGCAGTTCTTC; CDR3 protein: CAISEAMTGSYNEQFF
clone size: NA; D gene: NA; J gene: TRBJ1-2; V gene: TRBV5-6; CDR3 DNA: TGTGCCAGCAGCTTTATAGGGGAAGATGGCTACACCTTC; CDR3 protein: CASSFIGEDGYTF
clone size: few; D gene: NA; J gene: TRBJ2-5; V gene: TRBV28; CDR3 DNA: TGTGCCAGCTCCCCCCCGTTAGAGACCCAGTACTTC; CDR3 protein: CASSPPLETQYF
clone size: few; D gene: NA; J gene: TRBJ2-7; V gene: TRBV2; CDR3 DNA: TGTGCCAGCAGCGGACACTACGAGCAGTACTTC; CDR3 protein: CASSGHYEQYF
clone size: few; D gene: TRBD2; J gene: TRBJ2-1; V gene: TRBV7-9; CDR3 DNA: TGTGCCAGCAGCTTAGACCGTGCGGGAGCGGTGGACAATGAGCAGTTCTTC; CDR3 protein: CASSLDRAGAVDNEQFF
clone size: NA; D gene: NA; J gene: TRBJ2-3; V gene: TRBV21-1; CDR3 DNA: TGTGCCAGGAGGACTAGCGGTCACACAGATACGCAGTATTTT; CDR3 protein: CARRTSGHTDTQYF
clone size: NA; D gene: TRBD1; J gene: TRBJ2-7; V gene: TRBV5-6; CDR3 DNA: TGTGCCAGCAGCTTCCGGGACAGGGTGCAGCAGTACTTC; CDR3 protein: CASSFRDRVQQYF
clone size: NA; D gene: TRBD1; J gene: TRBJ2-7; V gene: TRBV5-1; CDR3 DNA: TGCGCCAGCAGCCTCATCGGTCAGGGGGCCGACGAGCAGTACTTC; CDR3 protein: CASSLIGQGADEQYF
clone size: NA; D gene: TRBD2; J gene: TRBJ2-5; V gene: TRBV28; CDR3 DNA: TGTGCCAGCAGTGCACTAGCGTACCAAGAGACCCAGTACTTC; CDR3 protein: CASSALAYQETQYF
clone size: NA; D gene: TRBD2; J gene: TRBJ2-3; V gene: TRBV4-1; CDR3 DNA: TGCGCCAGCAGCCAAGATCTGGTCCCGGGACTAGCGGCTAGCACAGATACGCAGTATTTT; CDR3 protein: CASSQDLVPGLAASTDTQYF
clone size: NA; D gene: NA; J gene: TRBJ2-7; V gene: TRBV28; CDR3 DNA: TGTGCCAGCAGTTTGTGGGGGGCGACCTACGAGCAGTACTTC; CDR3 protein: CASSLWGATYEQYF
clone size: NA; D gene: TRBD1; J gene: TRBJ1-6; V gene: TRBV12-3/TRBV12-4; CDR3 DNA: TGTGCCAGCAGTCTATTCGACAGGGATTCACCCCTCCACTTT; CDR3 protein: CASSLFDRDSPLHF